One and the same sample provided the 4 T cell receptor beta chains below, sequenced in a study of T cell responses to AZD1222 COVID-19 vaccine. Only in-frame clones appear in the TCRdb table, and some are missing; sequencing was by immunoSEQ multiplex PCR. The sample consists of some 61,000 clones, roughly 87% of them appearing once. The sequencing used peripheral blood, collected on day 0 of AZD1222 vaccination. The receptors originated from an adult in good health.

The V call is TRBV28, the J call TRBJ2-1; D is unclear. Trimming took off 5 bases at V and 9 bases at J, with 17 bases between the two ends. Germline CDR1 MDHEN, CDR2 SYDVKM. The CDR3 runs 14 residues. The CDR3 nucleotides are TGTGCCAGCAGTCGCGGCGGTCCCTCTAGTGAGCAGTTCTTC. Protein: CASSRGGPSSEQFF.

This clone is a singleton in its sample. The chain carries TRBV24-1 and TRBJ1-1; a possible D gene is TRBD1 (5 bases). The V gene lost 5 bases and the J gene lost 1 base, with 13 bases spanning the gap. Germline V gene data show CDR1 as KGHDR and CDR2 as SFDVKD. The CDR3 length is 15 residues. For the CDR3, the DNA is TGTGCCACCAGTGCCGGGAGGGGCCGGAACACTGAAGCTTTCTTT. Amino acids: CATSAGRGRNTEAFF.

The chain uses TRBV6-5 and TRBJ1-5, with D tentatively TRBD1 (5 bases). Germline CDR1 and CDR2: MNHEY and SVGAGI. Trimming left V 4 bases short and J 9 bases short, with 16 bases between. The CDR3 contains 14 residues. CDR3 region: CASSSGVEGPPQHF. CDR3 nucleotides: TGTGCCAGCAGTTCTGGGGTGGAGGGACCGCCCCAGCATTTT.

The CDR3 nucleotides are TGTGCCAGCAGCGTAGACAGGGCCCCAGGCTACACCTTC. This codes for CASSVDRAPGYTF. The chain employs TRBV9 and TRBJ1-2, with D perhaps matching TRBD1 (6 bases). Germline V gene lookup returns CDR1 SGDLS and CDR2 YYNGEE. V gave up 0 bases and J gave up 8 bases, with 11 bases separating them. This CDR3 has 13 amino acids.